One sample yielded the 2 T cell receptor beta chains listed below, sequenced in a study of blood T cell repertoires in COVID-19. The method was immunoSEQ multiplex PCR; TCRdb's version includes in-frame clones alone and lacks a portion of them. The repertoire holds over 120,000 clones, with 81% as singletons. The specimen sequenced was peripheral blood. These TCRs come from a human donor in a cohort sampled during active COVID-19.

The CDR3, as DNA: TGTGCCATCAGAGATTCCGGGACTAGCGGGAGGGTAGACCACGAGCAGTACTTC. Protein sequence: CAIRDSGTSGRVDHEQYF. J is TRBJ2-7 and V is TRBV10-3, with 16 bases that match TRBD2. The germline gives CDR1 ENHRY, CDR2 SYGVKD. The V segment lost 6 bases and the J segment 5 bases; nucleotides outside the gene matches: 13. CDR3 length equals 18 residues.

V gene TRBV7-9 combines with J gene TRBJ1-3; D is possibly TRBD1 (6 bases). Trimming stripped 4 bases from V and 0 bases from J, with 16 bases between. CDR1 and CDR2 from the germline V gene are SEHNR and FQNEAQ (reference sequence). This CDR3 spans 17 amino acids. CDR3 residues: CASSSIPGHYSGNTIYF. The DNA for the CDR3 is TGTGCCAGCAGCTCGATTCCGGGACATTACTCTGGAAACACCATATATTTT.